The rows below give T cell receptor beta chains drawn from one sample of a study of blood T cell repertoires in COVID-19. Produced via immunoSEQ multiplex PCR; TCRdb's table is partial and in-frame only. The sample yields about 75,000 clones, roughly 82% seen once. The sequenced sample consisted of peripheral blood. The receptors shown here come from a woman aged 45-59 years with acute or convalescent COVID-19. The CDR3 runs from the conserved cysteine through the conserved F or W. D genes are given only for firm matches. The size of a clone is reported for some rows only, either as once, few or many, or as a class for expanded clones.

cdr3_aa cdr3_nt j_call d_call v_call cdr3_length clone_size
CASSFTSGSTDTQYF TGTGCCAGCAGCTTCACTAGCGGGAGCACAGATACGCAGTATTTT TRBJ2-3 TRBD2 TRBV9 15 NA
CASSLRGGVAFF TGTGCCAGCAGCTTAAGGGGGGGGGTAGCTTTCTTT TRBJ1-1 NA TRBV7-2 12 NA
CASAGPTYEQYF TGTGCCAGCGCGGGGCCAACCTACGAGCAGTACTTC TRBJ2-7 NA TRBV19 12 few
CASSLGGQEPQHF TGTGCCAGCAGCTTGGGGGGGCAGGAGCCCCAGCATTTT TRBJ1-5 NA TRBV5-4 13 NA
CASSKLAGKGEQFF TGTGCCAGCAGTAAATTAGCGGGAAAGGGTGAGCAGTTCTTC TRBJ2-1 TRBD2 TRBV14 14 NA
CASSESQGAHSPLHF TGTGCCAGCAGTGAATCACAGGGGGCACATTCACCCCTCCACTTT TRBJ1-6 TRBD1 TRBV25-1 15 once
CASSTLTSTVYMNTEAFF TGTGCCAGTAGTACCCTAACCTCTACAGTTTACATGAACACTGAAGCTTTCTTT TRBJ1-1 NA TRBV19 18 NA
CASRGGGRGTDTQYF TGTGCCAGCAGAGGCGGGGGGCGAGGCACAGATACGCAGTATTTT TRBJ2-3 TRBD2 TRBV6-5 15 NA
CASSGAGGSRNEQFF TGTGCCAGCAGCGGAGCGGGAGGGAGTAGGAATGAGCAGTTCTTC TRBJ2-1 TRBD2 TRBV9 15 NA
CSASSGVTEAFF TGCAGTGCTAGTTCAGGGGTAACTGAAGCTTTCTTT TRBJ1-1 NA TRBV20-1 12 NA
CASSLDAAFPSGQYF TGTGCCAGCAGCTTGGATGCGGCCTTCCCGAGCGGGCAGTACTTC TRBJ2-7 NA TRBV5-4 15 NA
CASSQASGTGGEKLFF TGCGCCAGCAGCCAAGCCTCGGGGACAGGGGGCGAAAAACTGTTTTTT TRBJ1-4 TRBD1 TRBV4-3 16 NA
CASRVNQGISPQHF TGTGCCAGCAGGGTTAACCAGGGGATTTCGCCCCAGCATTTT TRBJ1-5 NA TRBV6-5 14 NA
CASSQRGPSSYEQYF TGTGCCAGCAGCCAGCGGGGGCCTTCCTCCTACGAGCAGTACTTC TRBJ2-7 TRBD2 TRBV7-2 15 NA
CASSPLASSSYNEQFF TGTGCCAGCAGCCCCCTAGCGTCGAGCTCCTACAATGAGCAGTTCTTC TRBJ2-1 NA TRBV5-4 16 NA
CASSREDNYEQYF TGTGCCAGCTCACGAGAGGACAACTACGAGCAGTACTTC TRBJ2-7 NA TRBV18 13 NA
CASSYIGGNPTDTQYF TGTGCCAGCAGTTACATAGGGGGCAACCCCACAGATACGCAGTATTTT TRBJ2-3 TRBD1 TRBV6-5 16 NA
CASSGPGLAGGNEQFF TGTGCCAGCAGCGGCCCGGGACTAGCGGGAGGCAATGAGCAGTTCTTC TRBJ2-1 TRBD2 TRBV7-2 16 NA
CASSFRTASNTGELFF TGCGCCAGCAGCTTCCGGACAGCTTCGAACACCGGGGAGCTGTTTTTT TRBJ2-2 NA TRBV5-1 16 NA
CAGRDRGREAFF TGTGCCGGGCGGGACAGGGGGCGAGAAGCTTTCTTT TRBJ1-1 TRBD1 TRBV6-5 12 few
CASSLRRPSLTDTQYF TGTGCCAGCAGTTTAAGGAGGCCAAGCCTCACAGATACGCAGTATTTT TRBJ2-3 NA TRBV6-6 16 NA
CASSRANSNQPQHF TGTGCCAGCAGCCGAGCGAATAGCAATCAGCCCCAGCATTTT TRBJ1-5 NA TRBV6-5 14 NA
CASSQELTGTRETQYF TGTGCCAGCAGCCAAGAGCTTACAGGGACCAGGGAGACCCAGTACTTC TRBJ2-5 NA TRBV3-1/TRBV3-2 16 NA
CASSYSIPGHRSGGDTQYF TGTGCCAGCAGTTACTCAATACCGGGACACAGAAGCGGCGGAGATACGCAGTATTTT TRBJ2-3 NA TRBV6-2/TRBV6-3 19 NA
CASSQRTSLNTGELFF TGTGCCAGCAGCCAGAGGACAAGCCTGAACACCGGGGAGCTGTTTTTT TRBJ2-2 NA TRBV3-1/TRBV3-2 16 NA
CATSREDRGYNEQFF TGTGCCACCAGCAGAGAAGACAGGGGGTACAATGAGCAGTTCTTC TRBJ2-1 TRBD1 TRBV15 15 few
CAWSDGGGPYNEQFF TGTGCCTGGAGTGATGGCGGGGGGCCCTACAATGAGCAGTTCTTC TRBJ2-1 TRBD2 TRBV30 15 NA
CASRIRGGPSF TGTGCCAGTAGGATCCGGGGGGGGCCCTCCTTC TRBJ2-7 TRBD2 TRBV19 11 NA
CASSLLQGVGEQYF TGTGCCAGCAGCCTCCTACAGGGGGTCGGCGAGCAGTACTTC TRBJ2-7 TRBD1 TRBV7-9 14 NA
CASKQGGSQAEAFF TGTGCCAGCAAGCAGGGGGGATCCCAGGCTGAAGCTTTCTTT TRBJ1-1 TRBD1 TRBV7-3 14 NA
CATQAGRTADTQYF TGTGCCACCCAAGCGGGACGGACCGCAGATACGCAGTATTTT TRBJ2-3 TRBD2 TRBV7-2 14 once
CSASNPGQAGYGYTF TGCAGTGCTAGTAACCCAGGACAGGCCGGTTATGGCTACACCTTC TRBJ1-2 TRBD1 TRBV20-1 15 NA
CASSEGRVNYGYTF TGTGCCAGCAGTGAGGGCAGGGTGAACTATGGCTACACCTTC TRBJ1-2 NA TRBV25-1 14 NA
CSARGGIEQYF TGCAGTGCTAGAGGAGGGATTGAGCAGTACTTC TRBJ2-7 NA TRBV20-1 11 NA
CASSFGGGRVSSGNTIYF TGTGCCAGCAGCTTTGGGGGTGGGAGGGTGAGCTCTGGAAACACCATATATTTT TRBJ1-3 NA TRBV7-8 18 NA
CASSPLLSAGGTDTQYF TGTGCCAGCTCACCACTGCTTTCAGCGGGGGGCACAGATACGCAGTATTTT TRBJ2-3 TRBD2 TRBV18 17 NA
CASSRPGTYEQYF TGTGCCAGCAGTCGGCCAGGGACCTACGAGCAGTACTTC TRBJ2-7 NA TRBV6-5 13 NA
CATVTSTGINSPLHF TGTGCCACCGTTACTTCGACAGGGATCAATTCACCCCTCCACTTT TRBJ1-6 TRBD1 TRBV28 15 NA
CASSILGTLKNIQYF TGTGCCAGCAGCATCCTAGGGACACTCAAAAACATTCAGTACTTC TRBJ2-4 NA TRBV5-5 15 NA
CASSTVAGRNEQYF TGTGCCAGCAGCACTGTGGCGGGACGGAACGAGCAGTACTTC TRBJ2-7 NA TRBV7-6 14 NA